These 18 T cell receptor beta chains originate from one sample sequenced in a study of cytomegalovirus exposure and HLA in healthy donors. The PCR employed 60 Vbeta primers together with 13 Jbeta primers. Assay: immunoSEQ multiplex PCR; the TCRdb copy retains only in-frame clones and omits some. The sample includes under 150,000 clones, 72% of them seen just once. The source material was PBMCs. The source of these receptors is a man aged 35-49 years in good health and CMV-seronegative.

The chain uses TRBV6-5 and TRBJ2-5, with 12 positions matching TRBD2. This CDR3 comprises 15 residues. Germline CDR1 and CDR2: MNHEY and SVGAGI. V lost 3 bases, J lost 5 bases, and 4 bases stayed unmatched. The CDR3 protein is CASSYSLAGGETQYF. The DNA for the CDR3 is TGTGCCAGCAGTTATTCCCTAGCGGGGGGGGAGACCCAGTACTTC.

V is TRBV15 and J is TRBJ2-1; 10 nucleotides line up with TRBD2. The V and J ends lost 0 bases and 7 bases, in that order; junction bases with no gene match: 3. Germline V CDR1 and CDR2: LNHNV, YYDKDF (reference sequence). This CDR3 has 15 amino acids. CDR3 in amino acids: CATSRELAGRNEQFF. For the CDR3, the DNA is TGTGCCACCAGCAGAGAACTAGCGGGGAGGAATGAGCAGTTCTTC.

This clone was recorded only once. This sequence joins TRBV2 and TRBJ2-2, with TRBD1 identical over 9 bases. Trimming took 7 bases from V and 5 from J; bases not matched to a gene: 8. This CDR3 region has 15 residues. Germline lookup yields CDR1 SNHLY and CDR2 FYNNEI. In DNA, the CDR3 is TGTGCCAGCATCCCAGGGACAGGGATAACCGGGGAGCTGTTTTTT. It is translated as CASIPGTGITGELFF.

This clone turned up a few times. V and J are TRBV5-4 and TRBJ2-7, with TRBD2 matching 10 bases. This CDR3 comprises 14 residues. The V gene end was trimmed by 4 bases and the J gene end by 4 bases; junction bases not matched to a gene: 5. Germline CDR1 is SGHNT and CDR2 is YYREEE (reference sequence). DNA of the CDR3: TGTGCCAGCAGCCCTAGCGGGAGTCATTACGAGCAGTACTTC. It encodes CASSPSGSHYEQYF.

V and J are TRBV5-1 and TRBJ1-1; 7 nucleotides align to TRBD1. CDR3 size: 14 residues. The J segment lost 1 base and the V segment lost 3 bases, leaving 3 bases of the junction unmatched. Germline V CDR1 and CDR2: SGHRS, YFSETQ. The CDR3 reads CASSSQGGNTEAFF. The DNA of the CDR3 is TGCGCCAGCAGCTCTCAGGGGGGGAACACTGAAGCTTTCTTT.

This clone has just a few counts. This sequence joins TRBV5-6 and TRBJ2-7, with 10 bases that match TRBD1. The CDR3 sequence is 15 residues long. CDR1 and CDR2 from the germline V gene are SGHDT and YYEEEE. With 2 bases clipped from V and 6 bases from J, the junction kept 8 bases outside the gene matches. The CDR3 here is CASSFDRGHSGEQYF. The CDR3, as DNA: TGTGCCAGCAGCTTCGACAGGGGGCACTCCGGCGAGCAGTACTTC.

This clone was counted once. The V and J genes are TRBV9 and TRBJ2-1; D unresolved. The CDR3 extends over 15 amino acids. The V end lost 0 bases, the J end lost 5 bases, and 12 bases lay between the germline ends. Looked up from germline, CDR1 is SGDLS and CDR2 is YYNGEE. CDR3 DNA: TGTGCCAGCAGCGTAGACTCACTCCCCCACAATGAGCAGTTCTTC. This encodes CASSVDSLPHNEQFF. Drawing the rest from reference TRBV9 and TRBJ2-1, the complete variable domain is DSGVTQTPKHLITATGQRVTLRCSPRSGDLSVYWYQQSLDQGLQFLIQYYNGEERAKGNILERFSAQQFPDLHSELNLSSLELGDSALYFCASSVDSLPHNEQFFGPGTRLTVL.

The chain joins TRBV5-1 to TRBJ1-3, with 8 nucleotides matching TRBD1. The germline V gene has CDR1 SGHRS and CDR2 YFSETQ. This CDR3 has 17 residues. V was pared by 4 bases and J by 2 bases, with 11 bases of the junction left unmatched. In DNA, the CDR3 is TGCGCCAGCAGCACGCAGGGGGCTAGATTGACTGGAAACACCATATATTTT. Its translation is CASSTQGARLTGNTIYF.

The rearrangement links TRBV10-2 to TRBJ1-5; D not certain. This CDR3 comprises 14 residues. Germline V CDR1 and CDR2: WSHSY, SAAADI. V lost 7 bases to trimming and J lost 3 bases, with 13 bases between them. The CDR3 spells CASNPAGFNQPQHF. The CDR3 DNA sequence: TGCGCCAGCAACCCAGCGGGGTTCAATCAGCCCCAGCATTTT.

The rearrangement uses TRBV2 and TRBJ2-5; 10 bases map to TRBD2. The V gene's germline CDR1 is SNHLY and CDR2 FYNNEI. CDR3 length equals 13 residues. The J segment lost 5 bases and the V segment lost 5 bases, leaving 2 bases of the junction unmatched. This CDR3 is CASSISGGETQYF. CDR3 sequence (DNA): TGTGCCAGCAGTATTAGCGGGGGGGAGACCCAGTACTTC.

The rearrangement links TRBV5-1 to TRBJ1-4; weak D call: TRBD1 (6 bases). The CDR3 consists of 16 residues. The germline V and J ends were trimmed by 0 bases and 6 bases, with 15 bases remaining between them. The germline V gene encodes CDR1 SGHRS and CDR2 YFSETQ. The CDR3 DNA is TGCGCCAGCAGCTTGGACTCACGGACAGCCGATGAAAAACTGTTTTTT. This codes for CASSLDSRTADEKLFF. Complete variable domain (other parts from reference TRBV5-1 and TRBJ1-4): KAGVTQTPRYLIKTRGQQVTLSCSPISGHRSVSWYQQTPGQGLQFLFEYFSETQRNKGNFPGRFSGRQFSNSRSEMNVSTLELGDSALYLCASSLDSRTADEKLFFGSGTQLSVL.

This rearrangement joins TRBV7-2 to TRBJ2-7; no clear D gene. V shed 2 bases and J shed 0 bases, with 11 bases lying between them. CDR1 is SGHTA and CDR2 is FQGNSA in the germline V gene. This CDR3 region has 15 residues. The CDR3 DNA sequence: TGTGCCAGCAGCTTAATGTTGGAGAGCTCCTACGAGCAGTACTTC. Amino acids: CASSLMLESSYEQYF.

This clone was observed a handful of times. The V and J genes are TRBV5-1 and TRBJ2-7; D is ambiguous. Trimming left V 0 bases short and J 1 base short, with 14 bases between. Germline CDR1 reads SGHRS; CDR2 reads YFSETQ. CDR3 length equals 16 residues. The CDR3 region has the DNA TGCGCCAGCAGCTTGGAACTTTTAGCCACTTCCTACGAGCAGTACTTC. Protein: CASSLELLATSYEQYF.

This chain joins TRBV19 and TRBJ2-7, with 11 nucleotides matching TRBD2. Germline-derived CDR1 and CDR2 are LNHDA and SQIVND (reference sequence). The CDR3 is made up of 15 amino acids. Trimming took 4 bases from V and 9 from J; bases not matched to a gene: 11. The CDR3 region has the DNA TGTGCCAGTAGTACCCAACTAGCGGGAGTCGGCGGGCAGTACTTC. Protein: CASSTQLAGVGGQYF.

By sample share, this clone is medium-sized. The V and J genes are TRBV4-3 and TRBJ2-1, with D uncertain. Looked up from germline, CDR1 is LGHNA and CDR2 is YSLEER. V lost 0 bases and J lost 0, with 9 bases in between. CDR3 size: 16 residues. The CDR3: CASSQDMASSYNEQFF. The CDR3 nucleotides are TGCGCCAGCAGCCAAGATATGGCTAGCTCCTACAATGAGCAGTTCTTC.

J is TRBJ2-1 and V is TRBV25-1, with a possible D match to TRBD1 (6 bases). V lost 3 bases to trimming and J lost 4 bases, with 10 bases between them. Germline V lookup: CDR1 MGHDK, CDR2 SYGVNS. The CDR3 runs 14 residues. CDR3 amino acids: CASSDRTAYNEQFF. The DNA of the CDR3 is TGTGCCAGCAGTGACAGGACAGCTTACAATGAGCAGTTCTTC.

V usage is TRBV9 and J usage is TRBJ2-1, with 7 bases aligning to TRBD1. Germline trimming cut 0 bases from V and 4 bases from J; bases unmatched to any gene: 10. The CDR3 spans 17 residues. Germline CDR1 is SGDLS and CDR2 is YYNGEE. CDR3 region: CASSVGAGGLVYNEQFF. CDR3 in DNA: TGTGCCAGCAGCGTAGGGGCAGGGGGTTTAGTATACAATGAGCAGTTCTTC.

The chain recombines TRBV5-6 with TRBJ2-3, with 13 bases aligning to TRBD2. Trimming at V came to 3 bases and at J to 6 bases, leaving 1 base not matched to a gene. The CDR3 contains 14 residues. Germline assignment: CDR1 SGHDT and CDR2 YYEEEE. The CDR3 DNA follows: TGTGCCAGCAGCTCGACTAGCGGGGGGGATACGCAGTATTTT. Translated, it gives CASSSTSGGDTQYF.